Each of the 23 T cell receptor beta chains below was sequenced from the same sample in a study of shared clonotypes between healthy human individuals. The protocol was immunoSEQ multiplex PCR, while the TCRdb copy is restricted to in-frame clones and leaves out a portion. The sample contains 600,000 to 750,000 clones, roughly 78% of which appear only once. Input material: memory CD4+ T cells sorted from blood. Subset indicated: CD45RA-negative fraction. The source of these receptors is a woman in her twenties or thirties in good health.

The rearrangement links TRBV15 to TRBJ2-1; no reliable D call. V was cut by 0 bases and J by 2 bases, with 5 bases left in between. Looked up from germline, CDR1 is LNHNV and CDR2 is YYDKDF (reference sequence). CDR3 size: 14 residues. CDR3 bases: TGTGCCACCAGCAGAGATCCGGCCTACAATGAGCAGTTCTTC. As protein: CATSRDPAYNEQFF.

DNA for the CDR3: TGTGCCAGCAGTCCCCCCGGACAGAGAAACTATGGCTACACCTTC. Encoded protein: CASSPPGQRNYGYTF. The genes are TRBV28 and TRBJ1-2, with a possible D match to TRBD1 (6 bases). The CDR3 extends over 15 amino acids. The ends were cut back, 5 bases at V and 2 bases at J, with 15 bases in the middle. Germline CDR1 and CDR2: MDHEN and SYDVKM.

The CDR3 reads CASANGGWYF. The CDR3 region has the DNA TGTGCCAGCGCCAATGGGGGTTGGTACTTC. The J gene is TRBJ2-7, the V gene TRBV28; tentatively, D is TRBD1 or TRBD2 (5 bases each). CDR1 is MDHEN and CDR2 is SYDVKM in the germline V gene. Trimming left V 8 bases short and J 12 bases short, with 14 bases between. This CDR3 spans 10 amino acids. The whole variable domain, filled in from reference TRBV28 and TRBJ2-7, reads DVKVTQSSRYLVKRTGEKVFLECVQDMDHENMFWYRQDPGLGLRLIYFSYDVKMKEKGDIPEGYSVSREKKERFSLILESASTNQTSMYLCASANGGWYFGPGTRLTVT.

The chain recombines TRBV28 with TRBJ2-1; D may be TRBD2 (6 bases). Trimming removed 8 bases at V and 2 bases at J, with 13 bases between. CDR3 length equals 14 residues. CDR1 and CDR2 (germline): MDHEN, SYDVKM. CDR3 DNA: TGTGCCAGCCAGACACGCGGGGCCTACAATGAGCAGTTCTTC. Residues: CASQTRGAYNEQFF. The variable domain in full, with the rest retrieved from reference TRBV28 and TRBJ2-1, is DVKVTQSSRYLVKRTGEKVFLECVQDMDHENMFWYRQDPGLGLRLIYFSYDVKMKEKGDIPEGYSVSREKKERFSLILESASTNQTSMYLCASQTRGAYNEQFFGPGTRLTVL.

The rearrangement joins TRBV25-1 to TRBJ1-5, with D tentatively TRBD1 (5 bases). Germline CDR1 reads MGHDK; CDR2 reads SYGVNS. CDR3 length: 15 residues. V was cut by 3 bases and J by 6 bases, with 15 bases left in between. CDR3 nucleotide sequence: TGTGCCAGCAGTGACCAGACGGGGGGGACTCAGCCCCAGCATTTT. Encoded protein: CASSDQTGGTQPQHF. The full variable domain, rest sourced from reference TRBV25-1 and TRBJ1-5, is EADIYQTPRYLVIGTGKKITLECSQTMGHDKMYWYQQDPGMELHLIHYSYGVNSTEKGDLSSESTVSRIRTEHFPLTLESARPSHTSQYLCASSDQTGGTQPQHFGDGTRLSIL.

The chain is built from TRBV19 and TRBJ2-1, with 8 positions matching TRBD1. Germline V CDR1 and CDR2: LNHDA, SQIVND (reference sequence). V was clipped by 5 bases and J by 6 bases; unmatched bases: 9. The CDR3 has 15 residues. CDR3 bases: TGTGCCAGTAGTTATCCGCAGGGGGCGACCAATGAGCAGTTCTTC. Amino acid sequence: CASSYPQGATNEQFF.

The chain uses TRBV6-6 and TRBJ2-7; 9 positions match TRBD2. The CDR3 is 14 amino acids. The V and J ends lost 6 bases and 5 bases, in that order; junction bases with no gene match: 8. Germline V gene lookup returns CDR1 MNHNY and CDR2 SVGAGI (reference sequence). The CDR3 sequence is CASRAIAGANEQYF. Here the CDR3 DNA reads TGTGCCAGCAGAGCGATAGCGGGAGCCAACGAGCAGTACTTC.

The chain carries TRBV27 and TRBJ2-7; D is possibly TRBD1 (5 bases). CDR3 length: 16 amino acids. The V end was cut by 2 bases, the J end by 2 bases, with 16 bases between. The germline gives CDR1 MNHEY, CDR2 SMNVEV (reference sequence). CDR3 loop: CASSLQGIAPTYEQYF. The DNA for the CDR3 is TGTGCCAGCAGTTTACAGGGAATCGCCCCCACCTACGAGCAGTACTTC.

The V and J genes are TRBV7-9 and TRBJ2-1; 11 positions match TRBD2. Germline V CDR1 and CDR2: SEHNR, FQNEAQ (reference sequence). The CDR3 runs 17 residues. The V and J ends lost 3 bases and 4 bases, in that order; junction bases with no gene match: 8. CDR3 DNA: TGTGCCAGCAGCTTTCGGCCTACTAGCGGGAGTTACAATGAGCAGTTCTTC. This gives the protein CASSFRPTSGSYNEQFF.

The chain has TRBV6-5 and TRBJ2-5; TRBD2 is a possible D gene (7 bases). Germline loops: CDR1 MNHEY, CDR2 SVGAGI. Trimming left V 1 base short and J 5 bases short, with 14 bases between. The CDR3 has 15 amino acids. In nucleotides, the CDR3 is TGTGCCAGCAGTTACTGGGGGGGCGCCCTGGAGACCCAGTACTTC. Translation: CASSYWGGALETQYF.

With regard to this clone: Mismatch with germline at one junction end may stem from a read error. This chain connects TRBV5-3 to TRBJ2-3; D is ambiguous. TRBV5-3 is classed as an ORF, of uncertain function. The CDR3 sequence is 13 residues long. The CDR3 sequence is CASSLWSTDTQYF. CDR3 coding DNA: TGTGCCAGCAGCTTGTGGAGCACAGATACGCAGTATTTT.

The V gene is TRBV28, the J gene TRBJ2-6, with D unclear. V was trimmed by 5 bases and J by 2 bases, leaving 10 bases between them. The CDR3 extends over 15 amino acids. Germline CDR1 and CDR2: MDHEN and SYDVKM. In DNA form, the CDR3 reads TGTGCCAGCAGTGTTCGACTGGCTGGGGCCAACGTCCTGACTTTC. It is translated as CASSVRLAGANVLTF.

The chain has TRBV19 and TRBJ2-5; TRBD2 matches at 9 bases. This CDR3 spans 15 amino acids. J gave up 1 base and V 3 bases, and 3 bases lay outside the gene matches. The germline V gene has CDR1 LNHDA and CDR2 SQIVND (reference sequence). The CDR3, as DNA: TGTGCCAGTAGTATCCTAGCGGGGCCCCAAGAGACCCAGTACTTC. Amino acids: CASSILAGPQETQYF. Combining the CDR3 with reference TRBV19 and TRBJ2-5 gives the whole variable domain DGGITQSPKYLFRKEGQNVTLSCEQNLNHDAMYWYRQDPGQGLRLIYYSQIVNDFQKGDIAEGYSVSREKKESFPLTVTSAQKNPTAFYLCASSILAGPQETQYFGPGTRLLVL.

The chain combines TRBV28 with TRBJ1-4; TRBD1 might be the D (5 bases). The CDR3 sequence is 12 residues long. V lost 6 bases to trimming and J lost 8 bases, with 10 bases between them. In germline, CDR1 is MDHEN, CDR2 SYDVKM. The CDR3 nucleotides read TGTGCCAGCAGCCGGCAGGGCGAAAAACTGTTTTTT. It translates to CASSRQGEKLFF.

This chain uses TRBV2 with TRBJ2-7, with TRBD2 as a possible D gene (5 bases). Trimming took 4 bases from V and 0 from J, leaving 13 bases between them. Germline-derived CDR1 and CDR2 are SNHLY and FYNNEI. The CDR3 is 15 residues long. This chain's CDR3 is CASSVRESNSYEQYF. CDR3 DNA sequence: TGTGCCAGCAGTGTGAGGGAGAGCAACTCCTACGAGCAGTACTTC.

This clone has more than one count but fewer than ten. J is TRBJ2-7 and V is TRBV29-1, with 7 bases identical to TRBD1. The CDR3 covers 13 residues. The J segment lost 4 bases and the V segment lost 6 bases, leaving 9 bases of the junction unmatched. Germline lookup yields CDR1 SQVTM and CDR2 ANQGSEA. The DNA for the CDR3 is TGCAGCGTACAGAAATCCAGGGGGTACGAGCAGTACTTC. Translated: CSVQKSRGYEQYF.

This rearrangement joins TRBV7-2 to TRBJ1-5, with D possibly matching TRBD1 (6 bases). CDR3 length: 15 amino acids. The germline CDR1 and CDR2 sequences are SGHTA and FQGNSA. V lost 4 bases and J 6 bases, leaving 16 bases between the germline ends. CDR3 nucleotide sequence: TGTGCCAGCAGCTCAAGAACAGGGATCGGTCAGCCCCAGCATTTT. It yields the protein CASSSRTGIGQPQHF. Full variable domain (rest looked up from reference TRBV7-2 and TRBJ1-5): GAGVSQSPSNKVTEKGKDVELRCDPISGHTALYWYRQSLGQGLEFLIYFQGNSAPDKSGLPSDRFSAERTGGSVSTLTIQRTQQEDSAVYLCASSSRTGIGQPQHFGDGTRLSIL.

This chain connects TRBV5-1 to TRBJ2-7; TRBD1 aligns across 11 bases. The ends lost 6 bases at V and 6 bases at J; junction bases unmatched: 8. The V gene's germline CDR1 is SGHRS and CDR2 YFSETQ. The CDR3 contains 14 residues. The CDR3 protein is CASTPGTGGLEQYF. The DNA of the CDR3 is TGCGCCAGCACGCCTGGGACAGGGGGTCTCGAGCAGTACTTC.

Concerning this clone itself: The sample carries other DNA sequences with the same CDR3. The J gene is TRBJ2-2, the V gene TRBV5-1; no clear D gene. Germline assignment: CDR1 SGHRS and CDR2 YFSETQ. The V gene lost 5 bases and the J gene lost 1 base, with 12 bases spanning the gap. The length of the CDR3 is 15 residues. In DNA, the CDR3 is TGCGCCAGCAGTTCCCGGACGGGGAACACCGGGGAGCTGTTTTTT. Translated: CASSSRTGNTGELFF.

The chain recombines TRBV28 with TRBJ1-2; the match to TRBD1 covers 7 bases. The CDR3 spans 15 residues. J gave up 5 bases and V 3 bases, and 9 bases lay outside the gene matches. Germline V gene data show CDR1 as MDHEN and CDR2 as SYDVKM. CDR3 loop: CASSFRDRDFYGYTF. The CDR3 coding sequence is TGTGCCAGCAGTTTCCGAGACAGGGACTTTTATGGCTACACCTTC.

The chain carries TRBV7-9 and TRBJ2-4; tentative D call: TRBD2 (6 bases). V shed 1 base and J shed 1 base, with 8 bases lying between them. The CDR3 has 15 amino acids. CDR1 and CDR2 from the germline V gene are SEHNR and FQNEAQ (reference sequence). The CDR3 DNA is TGTGCCAGCAGCTTAGAGCGGGTGGCCAAAAACATTCAGTACTTC. Protein: CASSLERVAKNIQYF.

The V and J genes are TRBV10-2 and TRBJ2-1, with D uncertain. The CDR3 is 10 amino acids. The V end lost 4 bases, the J end lost 8 bases, and 3 bases lay between the germline ends. Per the germline V gene, CDR1 is WSHSY and CDR2 is SAAADI. The CDR3 reads CASSGHEQFF. DNA of the CDR3: TGCGCCAGCAGTGGGCATGAGCAGTTCTTC.

The chain joins TRBV9 to TRBJ2-1; tentatively, D is TRBD2 (5 bases). This CDR3 is built from 13 residues. Germline V gene sequence: CDR1 SGDLS, CDR2 YYNGEE. V lost 0 bases and J 12 bases, leaving 13 bases between the germline ends. CDR3 amino acids: CASSVALHEGQFF. As DNA, the CDR3 is TGTGCCAGCAGCGTAGCCCTCCACGAGGGGCAGTTCTTC.